Sequencing of this T cell receptor (beta chain) was carried out in a study of beta chain features in type 1 diabetes. Overall study context: The patient and healthy donor groups were comparable for age, gender and cell yields.

With respect to this clone: The target antigen is unknown.

The V end was cut by 6 bases, the J end by 1 base, with 8 bases between. The CDR3 totals 13 residues. In germline, CDR1 is ENHRY, CDR2 SYGVKD. General observations from the study: Type 1 diabetes patients had fewer VDJ junction insertions and more deletions. Shorter TCRB CDR3s, moderately but significantly so, marked every one of the four CD4+ subsets in Type 1 diabetes patients.

Stem cell-like memory, regulatory, central memory and naive CD4+ cells were sorted via CD45RO/CCR7/CD25/CD127/CD95/CD27. Purity of each sorted population was above 95%. The sequenced template was cDNA made from the entire isolated RNA. Libraries were prepared by immunoSEQ multiplex PCR; TCRdb keeps only in-frame clonotypes and omits some of them. The profile shows 500,000 to 800,000 clones, about an eighth of them singletons. The chain is built from TRBV10-3 and TRBJ2-3; D uncertain. Sequencing was performed on naive CD4+ T cells from blood. This receptor was taken from a man aged 30 to 39 with type 1 diabetes. CDR3 coding DNA: TGTGCCATCAGAGAGACTGGCACAGATACGCAGTATTTT. It is translated as CAIRETGTDTQYF.